This T cell receptor beta chain appears in the sequencing data of a study of T-cell memory formation after mild COVID-19. About the study: The study found TCR clusters largely donor specific. General study results and limits: Pre-infection memory carried some responding clones, suggesting that cross-reactive memory joined.

A 5'RACE reaction primed in the constant segment made cDNA libraries of TCR alpha and TCR beta, and these carried sample barcodes and UMIs. TCRdb reprocessed the 5' RACE reads via MiXCR and lists one record per CDR3 protein. This sample yields nearly 110,000 distinct CDR3 sequences, of which 15% to 20% are seen a single time; around 28% belongs to the top ten. This CDR3 spans 15 amino acids. As to this clonotype: Antigen specificity is unknown.

The TCR comes from an adult woman who had mild COVID-19 (a few samples of this study predate the infection). Cell type and time point are not known. The chain combines TRBV21-1 with TRBJ2-7; the tabulated D call, TRBD1, remains unverified against the DNA. TRBV21-1 is an annotated pseudogene. Input material: PBMCs or a T cell subset sorted from them (not recorded which). The CDR3: CASSPRQLSSYEQYF. CDR3 coding DNA: TGTGCCAGCAGCCCGAGACAGTTGAGCTCCTACGAGCAGTACTTC.